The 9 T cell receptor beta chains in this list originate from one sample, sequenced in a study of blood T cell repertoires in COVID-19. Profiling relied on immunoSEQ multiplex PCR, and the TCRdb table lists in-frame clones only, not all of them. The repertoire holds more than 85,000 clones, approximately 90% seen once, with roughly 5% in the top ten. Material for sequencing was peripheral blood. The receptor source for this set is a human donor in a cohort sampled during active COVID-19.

CDR3 bases: TGTGCCAGCAGGGGGGACAGGGGGAGCAATCAGCCCCAGCATTTT. Amino acids: CASRGDRGSNQPQHF. V usage is TRBV6-5 and J usage is TRBJ1-5, with 11 bases identical to TRBD1. CDR1 and CDR2 (germline): MNHEY, SVGAGI. The V and J ends lost 6 bases and 1 base, in that order; junction bases with no gene match: 2. The CDR3 totals 15 residues.

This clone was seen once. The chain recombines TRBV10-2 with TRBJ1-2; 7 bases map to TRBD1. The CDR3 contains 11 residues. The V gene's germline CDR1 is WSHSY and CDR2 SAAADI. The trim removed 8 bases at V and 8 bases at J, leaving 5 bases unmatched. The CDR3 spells CASRQGRGYTF. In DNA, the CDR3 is TGCGCCAGCCGACAGGGAAGGGGCTACACCTTC.

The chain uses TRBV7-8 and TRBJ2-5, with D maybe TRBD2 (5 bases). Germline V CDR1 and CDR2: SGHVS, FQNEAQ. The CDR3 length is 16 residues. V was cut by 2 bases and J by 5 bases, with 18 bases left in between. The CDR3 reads CASSLPPGEQRETQYF. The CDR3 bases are TGTGCCAGCAGCTTACCCCCCGGGGAACAGAGGGAGACCCAGTACTTC.

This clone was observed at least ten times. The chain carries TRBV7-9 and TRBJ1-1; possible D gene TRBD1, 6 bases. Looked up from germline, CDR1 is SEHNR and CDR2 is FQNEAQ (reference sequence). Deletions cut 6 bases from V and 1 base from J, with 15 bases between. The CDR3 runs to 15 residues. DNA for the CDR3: TGTGCCAGCAGTCCTATGGACAGTTCGAACACTGAAGCTTTCTTT. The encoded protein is CASSPMDSSNTEAFF.

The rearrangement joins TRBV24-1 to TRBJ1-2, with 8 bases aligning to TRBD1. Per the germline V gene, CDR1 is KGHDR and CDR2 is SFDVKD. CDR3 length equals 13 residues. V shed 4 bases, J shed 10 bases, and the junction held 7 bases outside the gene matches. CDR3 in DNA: TGTGCCACCAGTGACAACAGGGGGGAGGACTACACCTTC. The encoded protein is CATSDNRGEDYTF.

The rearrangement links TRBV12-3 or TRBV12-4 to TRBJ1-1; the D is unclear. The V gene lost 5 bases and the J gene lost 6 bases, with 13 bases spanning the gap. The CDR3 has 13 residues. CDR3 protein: CASSKPRPPEAFF. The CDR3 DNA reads TGTGCCAGCAGTAAGCCCCGCCCCCCTGAAGCTTTCTTT.

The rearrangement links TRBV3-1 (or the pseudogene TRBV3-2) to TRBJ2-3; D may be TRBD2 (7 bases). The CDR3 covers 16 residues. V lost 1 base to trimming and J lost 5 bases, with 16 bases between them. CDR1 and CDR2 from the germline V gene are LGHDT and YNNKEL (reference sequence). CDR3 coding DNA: TGTGCCAGCAGCCAAGTCGAGGGGGGGCCGAGAGATACGCAGTATTTT. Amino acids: CASSQVEGGPRDTQYF.

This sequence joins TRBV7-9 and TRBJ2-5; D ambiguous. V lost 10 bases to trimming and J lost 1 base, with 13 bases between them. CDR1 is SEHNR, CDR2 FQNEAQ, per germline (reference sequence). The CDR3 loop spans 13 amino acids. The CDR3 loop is CATNSLSQETQYF. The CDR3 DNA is TGTGCCACCAATTCCCTGAGCCAAGAGACCCAGTACTTC.

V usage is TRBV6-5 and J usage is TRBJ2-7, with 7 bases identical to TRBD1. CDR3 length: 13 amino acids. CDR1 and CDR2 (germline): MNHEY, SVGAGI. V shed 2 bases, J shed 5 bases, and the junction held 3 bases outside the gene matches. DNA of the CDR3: TGTGCCAGCAGTTACATCGGACAGGACGAGCAGTACTTC. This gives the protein CASSYIGQDEQYF.